Listed below are T cell receptor beta chains from one sample, sequenced in a study of cytomegalovirus exposure and HLA in healthy donors. Using immunoSEQ multiplex PCR, the repertoire was profiled, and TCRdb retains in-frame clones only, with some absent. The sample shows 85,000 to 90,000 clones, around 76% of them seen only once. The material sequenced was PBMCs. Every receptor here comes from a man aged 25 to 40 in good health and CMV-seropositive. Both conserved end residues are part of each CDR3. A D gene is named only where the DNA matches it firmly. Rows may omit the clone size; those that give it use once, few, many or a size class.

CDR3nt: TGCAGCGTTGGGGGGGAGGGCAATCAGCCCCAGCATTTT; CDR3aa: CSVGGEGNQPQHF; v_gene: TRBV29-1; d_gene: .; j_gene: TRBJ1-5; abundance: .
CDR3nt: TGTGCCAGCAGCTCGGGACAGGGTTCTTACAATGAGCAGTTCTTC; CDR3aa: CASSSGQGSYNEQFF; v_gene: TRBV5-6; d_gene: TRBD1; j_gene: TRBJ2-1; abundance: few
CDR3nt: TGTGCCAGCAGCTCCTCCGGGACAGGGACACCCATTCACTACGAGCAGTACTTC; CDR3aa: CASSSSGTGTPIHYEQYF; v_gene: TRBV7-9; d_gene: TRBD1; j_gene: TRBJ2-7; abundance: .
CDR3nt: TGTGCCAGCAGTGACCGACAGTCCTATAATTCACCCCTCCACTTT; CDR3aa: CASSDRQSYNSPLHF; v_gene: TRBV2; d_gene: .; j_gene: TRBJ1-6; abundance: .
CDR3nt: TGTGCCAGCAGAGCCCACCGCGCTGCAACTAATGAAAAACTGTTTTTT; CDR3aa: CASRAHRAATNEKLFF; v_gene: TRBV28; d_gene: .; j_gene: TRBJ1-4; abundance: .
CDR3nt: TGTGCCAGCAGCTTAGCCCGGGGAGGGACCCAGTACTTC; CDR3aa: CASSLARGGTQYF; v_gene: TRBV7-2; d_gene: .; j_gene: TRBJ2-5; abundance: few
CDR3nt: TGTGCCAGCAGCCCGGGACAGGGGGATTATAATTCACCCCTCCACTTT; CDR3aa: CASSPGQGDYNSPLHF; v_gene: TRBV7-6; d_gene: TRBD1; j_gene: TRBJ1-6; abundance: .
CDR3nt: TGCGCCAGCAGCCAAAGAACAGGGTTAGGATCCTACGAGCAGTACTTC; CDR3aa: CASSQRTGLGSYEQYF; v_gene: TRBV5-1; d_gene: .; j_gene: TRBJ2-7; abundance: once
CDR3nt: TGCGCCAGCAGCCAAGACGGGTACGAGCAGTACTTC; CDR3aa: CASSQDGYEQYF; v_gene: TRBV4-1; d_gene: .; j_gene: TRBJ2-7; abundance: .
CDR3nt: TGTGCCAGCAGACAGGGCGGGGGAAACACCGGGGAGCTGTTTTTT; CDR3aa: CASRQGGGNTGELFF; v_gene: TRBV11-1; d_gene: .; j_gene: TRBJ2-2; abundance: .
CDR3nt: TGCGCCAGCAGCCAAGATGAGTTTAACTCTTTGTACAATGAGCAGTTCTTC; CDR3aa: CASSQDEFNSLYNEQFF; v_gene: TRBV4-1; d_gene: .; j_gene: TRBJ2-1; abundance: few
CDR3nt: TGTGCCAGCATGCTAGCGGGGCCCGGCGGCGAGCAGTACTTC; CDR3aa: CASMLAGPGGEQYF; v_gene: TRBV6-5; d_gene: TRBD2; j_gene: TRBJ2-7; abundance: .
CDR3nt: TGCGCCAGCAGCCACACCCCTCTCGGTAGCAATCAGCCCCAGCATTTT; CDR3aa: CASSHTPLGSNQPQHF; v_gene: TRBV4-1; d_gene: .; j_gene: TRBJ1-5; abundance: .
CDR3nt: TGTGCCAGCAGTACCTACAGGGTTTCTTCTTCTGAAGCTTTCTTT; CDR3aa: CASSTYRVSSSEAFF; v_gene: TRBV6-5; d_gene: .; j_gene: TRBJ1-1; abundance: .
CDR3nt: TGCGCCAGCAGCTTGGCCTGGACCGGGAATAGGAATGAGCAGTTCTTC; CDR3aa: CASSLAWTGNRNEQFF; v_gene: TRBV5-1; d_gene: .; j_gene: TRBJ2-1; abundance: once
CDR3nt: TGTGCCAGCAGCTCCCTGGGTGGACAGGGGGGGCTCCAAGAGACCCAGTACTTC; CDR3aa: CASSSLGGQGGLQETQYF; v_gene: TRBV28; d_gene: TRBD1; j_gene: TRBJ2-5; abundance: .
CDR3nt: TGTGCCAGCAGCAACGACAGGGGTAACACCATATATTTT; CDR3aa: CASSNDRGNTIYF; v_gene: TRBV5-6; d_gene: TRBD1; j_gene: TRBJ1-3; abundance: .
CDR3nt: TGTGCCAGCTCAGGGACAGGGGGCGATCAGCCCCAGCATTTT; CDR3aa: CASSGTGGDQPQHF; v_gene: TRBV18; d_gene: TRBD1; j_gene: TRBJ1-5; abundance: .
CDR3nt: TGCGCCAGCAGCCAAGATCTGGGTAGCGGGGTCCGACGGGAGACCCAGTACTTC; CDR3aa: CASSQDLGSGVRRETQYF; v_gene: TRBV4-1; d_gene: TRBD2; j_gene: TRBJ2-5; abundance: .
CDR3nt: TGTGCCAGCAGATCCGGGATATCTACTGAAGCTTTCTTT; CDR3aa: CASRSGISTEAFF; v_gene: TRBV2; d_gene: .; j_gene: TRBJ1-1; abundance: few
CDR3nt: TGCGCCAGCAGCCAATCCGGGACAGGGATCTACGAGCAGTACTTC; CDR3aa: CASSQSGTGIYEQYF; v_gene: TRBV4-1; d_gene: TRBD1; j_gene: TRBJ2-7; abundance: .
CDR3nt: TGTGCCTGGAGTGTCGACAGCCAAAGGTATACGCAGTATTTT; CDR3aa: CAWSVDSQRYTQYF; v_gene: TRBV30; d_gene: .; j_gene: TRBJ2-3; abundance: .
CDR3nt: TGTGCCAGTAGCCCCCCGCGGGTTCAGCCCCAGCATTTT; CDR3aa: CASSPPRVQPQHF; v_gene: TRBV19; d_gene: .; j_gene: TRBJ1-5; abundance: once
CDR3nt: TGTGCCAGCAGCACACCACAGGGCTACGAGCAGTACTTC; CDR3aa: CASSTPQGYEQYF; v_gene: TRBV7-2; d_gene: .; j_gene: TRBJ2-7; abundance: .
CDR3nt: TGTGCCAGCTCACCACCGGGTAGCGGGGGGGCCTATGAGCAGTTCTTC; CDR3aa: CASSPPGSGGAYEQFF; v_gene: TRBV18; d_gene: TRBD2; j_gene: TRBJ2-1; abundance: .
CDR3nt: TGCGCCAGCAGCCAAGATTACCGACTCAATCAGCCCCAGCATTTT; CDR3aa: CASSQDYRLNQPQHF; v_gene: TRBV4-1; d_gene: .; j_gene: TRBJ1-5; abundance: few
CDR3nt: TGTGCCAGCAGCTCCCAGTTGAATGAAAAACTGTTTTTT; CDR3aa: CASSSQLNEKLFF; v_gene: TRBV7-2; d_gene: .; j_gene: TRBJ1-4; abundance: .
CDR3nt: TGTGCCAGCAGCTTCCGGGGGCGGGAGCTGTTTTTT; CDR3aa: CASSFRGRELFF; v_gene: TRBV7-2; d_gene: .; j_gene: TRBJ2-2; abundance: .
CDR3nt: TGTGCCAGCAATACAGGCGAGAGCTCCTACAATGAGCAGTTCTTC; CDR3aa: CASNTGESSYNEQFF; v_gene: TRBV27; d_gene: .; j_gene: TRBJ2-1; abundance: .
CDR3nt: TGCGCCAGCAGCCAGAACCGCGGAGGGCCCGAAAAACTGTTTTTT; CDR3aa: CASSQNRGGPEKLFF; v_gene: TRBV5-1; d_gene: .; j_gene: TRBJ1-4; abundance: .
CDR3nt: TGCGCCAGCAGCGCCGGCGCTGGGGGGGACACTGAAGCTTTCTTT; CDR3aa: CASSAGAGGDTEAFF; v_gene: TRBV5-1; d_gene: .; j_gene: TRBJ1-1; abundance: .
CDR3nt: TGTGCCAGCAGCCGGGACAGCGCCGGCTACACCTTC; CDR3aa: CASSRDSAGYTF; v_gene: TRBV6-1; d_gene: TRBD1; j_gene: TRBJ1-2; abundance: .
CDR3nt: TGTGCCAGCAGCCCAGGAAGTACCTATAGCAATCAGCCCCAGCATTTT; CDR3aa: CASSPGSTYSNQPQHF; v_gene: TRBV7-2; d_gene: .; j_gene: TRBJ1-5; abundance: .
CDR3nt: TGTGCCTGGAGTGCCAGGGATTTCGGCTATGGCTACACCTTC; CDR3aa: CAWSARDFGYGYTF; v_gene: TRBV30; d_gene: .; j_gene: TRBJ1-2; abundance: .
CDR3nt: TGCGCCAGCAGCCAAGGGGATTCGGGGGGCCAGCCCCAGCATTTT; CDR3aa: CASSQGDSGGQPQHF; v_gene: TRBV4-3; d_gene: .; j_gene: TRBJ1-5; abundance: .
CDR3nt: TGTGCCAGCAGCCCAACGGCGGAGCCCACTGAGACCCAGTACTTC; CDR3aa: CASSPTAEPTETQYF; v_gene: TRBV9; d_gene: .; j_gene: TRBJ2-5; abundance: .
CDR3nt: TGTGCCAGCAGGACTCACAGCGGGGACGAGCAGTACTTC; CDR3aa: CASRTHSGDEQYF; v_gene: TRBV6-5; d_gene: TRBD2; j_gene: TRBJ2-7; abundance: .
CDR3nt: TGCGCCAGCAGCCAAGATACCCTGGCCGCTTGGTCGCAGTATTTT; CDR3aa: CASSQDTLAAWSQYF; v_gene: TRBV4-1; d_gene: .; j_gene: TRBJ2-3; abundance: .
CDR3nt: TGTGCCAGTAGTATTGGGGAGATAGCGTCCGAGCAGTACTTC; CDR3aa: CASSIGEIASEQYF; v_gene: TRBV19; d_gene: .; j_gene: TRBJ2-7; abundance: .
CDR3nt: TGCAGCGTTGTCTTACGGGACACTAGGTTCTACGAGCAGTACTTC; CDR3aa: CSVVLRDTRFYEQYF; v_gene: TRBV29-1; d_gene: .; j_gene: TRBJ2-7; abundance: once
CDR3nt: TGTGCCTGGAGGGGACAGGGGTTTGGGCCCCAGCATTTT; CDR3aa: CAWRGQGFGPQHF; v_gene: TRBV30; d_gene: TRBD1; j_gene: TRBJ1-5; abundance: .
CDR3nt: TGCGCCAGCAGCGTTGGGGCCGTCGATAATTCACCCCTCCACTTT; CDR3aa: CASSVGAVDNSPLHF; v_gene: TRBV5-1; d_gene: .; j_gene: TRBJ1-6; abundance: .
CDR3nt: TGTGCCAGCAGTGAGGAGTTAGGGGGAGGGAATGAAAAACTGTTTTTT; CDR3aa: CASSEELGGGNEKLFF; v_gene: TRBV6-1; d_gene: .; j_gene: TRBJ1-4; abundance: few
CDR3nt: TGCGCCAGCAGCTTGGGGAACAGGGGCCGCTACGAGCAGTACTTC; CDR3aa: CASSLGNRGRYEQYF; v_gene: TRBV5-1; d_gene: TRBD1; j_gene: TRBJ2-7; abundance: .
CDR3nt: TGTGCCAGCAGCTTAGCCCGACAGGGAAAAAGCAATCAGCCCCAGCATTTT; CDR3aa: CASSLARQGKSNQPQHF; v_gene: TRBV7-2; d_gene: TRBD1; j_gene: TRBJ1-5; abundance: .
CDR3nt: TGTGCCAGCAGTTTAGCGACTGGTACCGGGGAGCTGTTTTTT; CDR3aa: CASSLATGTGELFF; v_gene: TRBV27; d_gene: .; j_gene: TRBJ2-2; abundance: .
CDR3nt: TGTGCCAGCAGCGACCAGGTGTACACTGAAGCTTTCTTT; CDR3aa: CASSDQVYTEAFF; v_gene: TRBV7-8; d_gene: .; j_gene: TRBJ1-1; abundance: .
CDR3nt: TGTGCCAGCAGCGGCCTAGGGGGGGCGCAGCCCCAGCATTTT; CDR3aa: CASSGLGGAQPQHF; v_gene: TRBV9; d_gene: .; j_gene: TRBJ1-5; abundance: .
CDR3nt: TGTGCCATCAGTGGCAACAACGACAGGGAGAGAACCTACGAGCAGTACTTC; CDR3aa: CAISGNNDRERTYEQYF; v_gene: TRBV10-3; d_gene: TRBD1; j_gene: TRBJ2-7; abundance: many
CDR3nt: TGTGCCAGCAGCTTGGGACAGGGAGACAATCAGCCCCAGCATTTT; CDR3aa: CASSLGQGDNQPQHF; v_gene: TRBV5-4; d_gene: TRBD1; j_gene: TRBJ1-5; abundance: .
CDR3nt: TGTGCCAGCAGCTGGACTAGCGCGACTTACAATGAGCAGTTCTTC; CDR3aa: CASSWTSATYNEQFF; v_gene: TRBV5-5; d_gene: TRBD2; j_gene: TRBJ2-1; abundance: .
CDR3nt: TGTGCCAGCAGTCCTCGTTTGGGGCACCAGCCCCAGCATTTT; CDR3aa: CASSPRLGHQPQHF; v_gene: TRBV28; d_gene: .; j_gene: TRBJ1-5; abundance: .
CDR3nt: TGTGCCACCCGCCGGCTAGGGGGCGGAGAGACCCAGTACTTC; CDR3aa: CATRRLGGGETQYF; v_gene: TRBV7-9; d_gene: TRBD1; j_gene: TRBJ2-5; abundance: .
CDR3nt: TGTGCCAGCAGCCAAGATCCCGCGGGGGGGATATACAATGAGCAGTTCTTC; CDR3aa: CASSQDPAGGIYNEQFF; v_gene: TRBV4-2; d_gene: TRBD2; j_gene: TRBJ2-1; abundance: .
CDR3nt: TGCAGCGTCCCGGACGGGACCTACGAGCAGTACTTC; CDR3aa: CSVPDGTYEQYF; v_gene: TRBV29-1; d_gene: .; j_gene: TRBJ2-7; abundance: .